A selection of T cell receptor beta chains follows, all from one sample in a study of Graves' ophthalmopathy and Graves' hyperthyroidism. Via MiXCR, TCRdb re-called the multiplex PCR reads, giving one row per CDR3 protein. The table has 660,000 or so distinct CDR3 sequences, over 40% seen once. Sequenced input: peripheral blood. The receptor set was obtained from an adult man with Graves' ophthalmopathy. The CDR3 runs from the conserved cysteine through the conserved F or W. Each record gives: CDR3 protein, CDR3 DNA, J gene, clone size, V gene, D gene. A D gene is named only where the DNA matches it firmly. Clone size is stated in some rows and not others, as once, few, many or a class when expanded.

CSAWDSSGGEQYF,TGCAGCGCCTGGGACAGCAGCGGGGGAGAGCAGTACTTC,TRBJ2-7,NA,TRBV29-1,NA
CATSDSGLNTEAFF,TGTGCCACCAGTGATTCCGGCCTAAACACTGAAGCTTTCTTT,TRBJ1-1,NA,TRBV24-1,NA
CASSLGSTQPQHF,TGTGCCAGCAGTTTGGGGTCGACTCAGCCCCAGCATTTT,TRBJ1-5,many,TRBV12-3/TRBV12-4,NA
CASSPLGGAEKLFF,TGTGCCAGCAGTCCATTAGGTGGGGCTGAAAAACTGTTTTTT,TRBJ1-4,NA,TRBV25-1,NA
CASSTTRW,TGTGCCAGCAGCACCACAAGGTGG,TRBJ2-7,NA,TRBV11-2,NA
CATSSGDRGRVGQETQYF,TGTGCCACCAGCAGCGGGGACAGGGGGCGAGTGGGCCAAGAGACCCAGTACTTC,TRBJ2-5,few,TRBV15,TRBD1
CASSQGSETQYF,TGTGCCAGCAGTCAGGGATCCGAGACCCAGTACTTC,TRBJ2-5,many,TRBV4-1,NA
CASRKKTGQSTGELFF,TGTGCCAGCAGGAAAAAAACGGGACAGAGCACCGGGGAGCTGTTTTTT,TRBJ2-2,NA,TRBV12-3/TRBV12-4,TRBD1
CAISDGTATGNTIYF,TGTGCCATCAGTGATGGGACAGCGACTGGAAACACCATATATTTT,TRBJ1-3,NA,TRBV10-3,TRBD1
CASSFSGFGELFF,TGTGCCAGCAGTTTTAGTGGCTTCGGGGAGCTGTTTTTT,TRBJ2-2,NA,TRBV12-3/TRBV12-4,NA
CASSRQASNQPQHF,TGTGCCAGCAGTCGACAGGCCTCAAATCAGCCCCAGCATTTT,TRBJ1-5,many,TRBV6-1,NA
CASSPPGRSNEKLFF,TGTGCCAGCAGTCCCCCGGGACGGAGTAATGAAAAACTGTTTTTT,TRBJ1-4,NA,TRBV2,NA
CASSRDRGQGYTF,TGTGCCAGCAGCCGTGACAGGGGGCAAGGCTACACCTTC,TRBJ1-2,many,TRBV11-2,TRBD1
CAISVEGGTYGYTF,TGTGCCATCAGTGTCGAAGGGGGGACCTATGGCTACACCTTC,TRBJ1-2,NA,TRBV10-3,NA
CASSYAAYNSPLHF,TGTGCCAGCAGTTACGCCGCCTATAATTCACCCCTCCACTTT,TRBJ1-6,many,TRBV6-5,NA
CSARLTGEANTEAFF,TGCAGTGCTAGATTGACAGGGGAGGCGAACACTGAAGCTTTCTTT,TRBJ1-1,few,TRBV20-1,TRBD1
CSARIPPENTEAFF,TGCAGTGCTAGAATTCCCCCCGAGAACACTGAAGCTTTCTTT,TRBJ1-1,few,TRBV20-1,NA
CASSVQGNTEAFF,TGTGCCAGCAGCGTACAGGGAAACACTGAAGCTTTCTTT,TRBJ1-1,many,TRBV9,NA
CATSLLGTGTQYF,TGTGCCACCAGCCTGCTCGGGACAGGGACCCAGTACTTC,TRBJ2-5,NA,TRBV15,TRBD1
CSARIGLGVEQYF,TGCAGTGCTAGAATAGGGTTGGGGGTAGAGCAGTACTTC,TRBJ2-7,few,TRBV20-1,NA
CSGMGPSSTDTQYF,TGCAGCGGGATGGGACCGTCTAGCACAGATACGCAGTATTTT,TRBJ2-3,few,TRBV29-1,NA
CASSFGAPTGELFF,TGTGCCAGCAGCTTCGGGGCCCCCACCGGGGAGCTGTTTTTT,TRBJ2-2,NA,TRBV7-9,NA
CASRQLQGTYSPLHF,TGTGCCAGCAGACAACTACAGGGGACGTATTCACCCCTCCACTTT,TRBJ1-6,many,TRBV2,TRBD1
CSARAYFSGSARETQYF,TGCAGTGCTAGAGCATACTTTAGCGGGAGTGCGCGGGAGACCCAGTACTTC,TRBJ2-5,NA,TRBV20-1,TRBD2
CASSQERLPGNTIYF,TGTGCCAGCAGCCAAGAACGATTGCCTGGAAACACCATATATTTT,TRBJ1-3,many,TRBV14,NA
CSIYRPSPGPGSYEQYF,TGCAGCATTTACAGACCCAGTCCGGGACCGGGTTCCTACGAGCAGTACTTC,TRBJ2-7,many,TRBV29-1,NA
CASSPKTGMNTEAFF,TGTGCCAGCAGCCCAAAGACAGGCATGAACACTGAAGCTTTCTTT,TRBJ1-1,many,TRBV7-9,NA
CSARDHVRGVETQYF,TGCAGTGCTAGAGATCATGTCAGGGGGGTAGAGACCCAGTACTTC,TRBJ2-5,NA,TRBV20-1,NA
CSVFRGRSTEAF,TGCAGCGTTTTTAGGGGGAGGTCGACTGAAGCTTTC,TRBJ2-6,NA,TRBV29-1,NA
CSASILTYGYTF,TGCAGTGCTAGCATCTTGACCTATGGCTACACCTTC,TRBJ1-2,many,TRBV20-1,NA
CASSYSGSPPYEQYF,TGTGCCAGCAGTTATAGCGGGAGCCCTCCATACGAGCAGTACTTC,TRBJ2-7,few,TRBV12-3/TRBV12-4,TRBD2
CATSDWAGVEQYF,TGTGCCACCAGTGATTGGGCAGGGGTCGAGCAGTACTTC,TRBJ2-7,NA,TRBV24-1,NA
CASSQNSQGRVGHTF,TGTGCCAGCAGCCAGAACAGTCAGGGTCGGGTTGGCCACACCTTC,TRBJ1-2,NA,TRBV7-2,NA
CATSPGGSGANVLTF,TGTGCCACTTCGCCCGGGGGGAGTGGGGCCAACGTCCTGACTTTC,TRBJ2-6,NA,TRBV7-2,TRBD2
CASSSGQGTNTIYF,TGTGCCAGCAGTTCAGGACAGGGGACAAACACCATATATTTT,TRBJ1-3,NA,TRBV27,TRBD1
CASSWGLAGVETQYF,TGTGCCAGCAGCTGGGGACTAGCGGGGGTAGAGACCCAGTACTTC,TRBJ2-5,many,TRBV7-2,TRBD2
CASSQVGTYTEAFF,TGCGCCAGCAGCCAAGTCGGCACATACACTGAAGCTTTCTTT,TRBJ1-1,many,TRBV4-1,NA
CASTRGTGGGELFF,TGTGCCAGCACCCGAGGGACAGGGGGCGGGGAGCTGTTTTTT,TRBJ2-2,NA,TRBV5-6,TRBD1
CASSPTQTGASPLHF,TGTGCCAGCAGCCCTACACAAACAGGGGCCTCACCCCTCCACTTT,TRBJ1-6,many,TRBV2,TRBD1
CASLGQGSTGELFF,TGTGCCAGCCTAGGACAGGGGAGTACCGGGGAGCTGTTTTTT,TRBJ2-2,many,TRBV5-5,TRBD1
CASSPHPGQGGAYEQYF,TGTGCCAGCAGTCCGCACCCGGGACAGGGGGGCGCCTACGAGCAGTACTTC,TRBJ2-7,many,TRBV25-1,TRBD1
CATSEDRGQSNQPQHF,TGTGCCACCTCAGAGGACAGGGGCCAAAGCAATCAGCCCCAGCATTTT,TRBJ1-5,NA,TRBV24-1,TRBD1
CSAREQGWGTEAFF,TGCAGTGCTAGAGAACAGGGGTGGGGGACTGAAGCTTTCTTT,TRBJ1-1,NA,TRBV20-1,TRBD1
CASSRGLAGPYEQYF,TGCGCCAGCAGCCGAGGACTAGCGGGACCCTACGAGCAGTACTTC,TRBJ2-7,few,TRBV5-1,TRBD2
CASSSGTGRYF,TGTGCCAGCAGTAGTGGCACAGGGCGGTATTTT,TRBJ2-3,NA,TRBV12-3/TRBV12-4,NA
CASSLVAEQYF,TGTGCCAGCAGCTTAGTGGCAGAGCAGTACTTC,TRBJ2-7,few,TRBV11-2,NA
CASSVTGLGRGYTF,TGTGCCAGCAGTGTTACAGGGCTGGGAAGAGGCTACACCTTC,TRBJ1-2,NA,TRBV25-1,NA
CASSLAEPRSGNTIYF,TGTGCCAGCAGCTTAGCCGAACCCCGGTCTGGAAACACCATATATTTT,TRBJ1-3,many,TRBV7-8,NA
CSVVWGYTEAFYRF,TGCAGCGTTGTATGGGGCTACACTGAAGCTTTCTACCGATTT,TRBJ1-1,NA,TRBV29-1,NA